Detailed here is one TCR beta chain. Its antigen has not been determined. No base quality information exists; no much larger clone differs at one position. These data originate in a study of blood T cell repertoires in COVID-19 (dated by TCRdb to about 2020). Some background on the complete study: Samples from collaborators originated in the United States, Italy and Spain and spanned both the acute and convalescent phases of COVID-19. The prospective study material was composed of cDNA or gDNA derived from T cells, B-cell-depleted T cells, or PBMCs. Deeply sampled blood TCRbeta repertoires from subjects exposed to, actively infected with, or recovered from COVID-19 were included in the dataset. The repertoires were released in a freely available public database intended as a resource for research on the immune response to SARS-CoV-2. Samples came from the ongoing ImmuneRACE study (first 160 participants) plus 1,254 subjects from 6 global collaborators. A de-identified subject ID, COVID-19 status, age in years and sex were almost always included in the sample metadata. HLA class I and class II types, where available, came from metadata supplied by the sample provider rather than from assay-based typing. What the study reported, not specific to this receptor: The quantity of clinical and demographic metadata differed by source and by participant and was supplied without curation.

TCRbeta CDR3 regions were amplified from genomic DNA using the immunoSEQ Assay, a bias-controlled multiplex PCR. The original pipeline was this. The number of nucleated cells in each sample was estimated by amplification of reference gene primers within the assay. To quantify the absolute abundance of each unique TCRbeta CDR3 rearrangement, sequence reads were collapsed and filtered. For each sample, productive Simpson clonality was calculated as the square root of Simpson's diversity index across productive rearrangements. TCRdb took this table from immuneACCESS and kept in-frame rearrangements with V and J called. Such tables lack part of the clones; where checked against another copy, unresolved V genes explain under half of the gap, and the rest is unexplained. V and J calls and clone size are copied from that table; D and trimming were computed from the DNA. This sample holds some 150,000 clones; 80% to 90% were observed only once. Around 6.7% of the sample comes from the top ten.

The germline V gene supplies CDR1 SGHDN and CDR2 FVKESK. Including cysteine and phenylalanine, the CDR3 has 15 amino acids. CDR3 DNA is the only sequence kept; it has 45 bases, read in frame from the first base. V is cut back by 2 bases and J by 8 bases, with 8 bases in the junction unmatched. Whole blood was collected in K2EDTA tubes by collaborating institutions according to the institutions' own protocols. Collaborator samples were shipped for TCRbeta analysis as frozen whole blood, isolated PBMCs, or DNA extracted from either sample type. Sequenced input: peripheral blood. The receptor's source is a woman in her forties or fifties in a cohort sampled during active or convalescent COVID-19. The V and J genes are TRBV14 and TRBJ1-2, and 10 junctional nucleotides match TRBD1. Here the CDR3 is given as CASSQSTGTGEGYTF. The DNA sequence is as follows: TGTGCCAGCAGCCAATCGACCGGGACAGGGGAGGGCTACACCTTC.